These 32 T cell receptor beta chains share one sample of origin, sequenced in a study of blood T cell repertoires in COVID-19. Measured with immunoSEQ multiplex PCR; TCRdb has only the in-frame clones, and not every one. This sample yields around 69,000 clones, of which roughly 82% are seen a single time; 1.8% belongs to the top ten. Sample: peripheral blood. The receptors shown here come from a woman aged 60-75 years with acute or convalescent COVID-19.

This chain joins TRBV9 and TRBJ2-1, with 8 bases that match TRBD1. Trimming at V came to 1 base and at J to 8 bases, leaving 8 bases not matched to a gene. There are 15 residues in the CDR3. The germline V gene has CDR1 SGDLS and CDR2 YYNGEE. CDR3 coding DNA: TGTGCCAGCAGCGTAACCCCGACAGGGGTGGATGAGCAGTTCTTC. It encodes CASSVTPTGVDEQFF.

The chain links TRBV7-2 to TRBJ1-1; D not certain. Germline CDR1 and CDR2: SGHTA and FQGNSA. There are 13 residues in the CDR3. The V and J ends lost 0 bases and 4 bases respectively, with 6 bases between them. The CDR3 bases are TGTGCCAGCAGCTTAGCGCGCCTCACTGAAGCTTTCTTT. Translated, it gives CASSLARLTEAFF.

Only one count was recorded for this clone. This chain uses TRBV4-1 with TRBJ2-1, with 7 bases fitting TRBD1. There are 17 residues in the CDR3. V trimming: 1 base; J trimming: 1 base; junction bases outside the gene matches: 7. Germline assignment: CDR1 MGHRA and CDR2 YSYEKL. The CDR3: CASSQAPGTVSYNEQFF. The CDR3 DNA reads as TGCGCCAGCAGCCAAGCCCCCGGGACAGTATCCTACAATGAGCAGTTCTTC.

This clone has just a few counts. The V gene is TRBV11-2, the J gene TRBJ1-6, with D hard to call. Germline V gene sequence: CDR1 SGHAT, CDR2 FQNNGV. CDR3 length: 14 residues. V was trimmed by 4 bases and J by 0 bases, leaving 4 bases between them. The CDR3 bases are TGTGCCAGCAGCTCGTTCTCCTATAATTCACCCCTCCACTTT. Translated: CASSSFSYNSPLHF.

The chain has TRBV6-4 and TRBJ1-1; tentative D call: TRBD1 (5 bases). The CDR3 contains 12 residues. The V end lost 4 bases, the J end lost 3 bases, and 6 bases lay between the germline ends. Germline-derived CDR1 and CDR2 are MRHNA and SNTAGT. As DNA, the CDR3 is TGTGCCAGCAGTGTCAGGGACACTGAAGCTTTCTTT. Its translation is CASSVRDTEAFF.

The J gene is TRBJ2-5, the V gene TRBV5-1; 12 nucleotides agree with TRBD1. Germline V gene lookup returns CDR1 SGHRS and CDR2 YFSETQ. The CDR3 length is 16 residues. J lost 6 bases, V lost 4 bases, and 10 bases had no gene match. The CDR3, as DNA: TGCGCCAGCAGCCCCTCCGGGACAGGGGGCGGGAAGACCCAGTACTTC. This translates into CASSPSGTGGGKTQYF.

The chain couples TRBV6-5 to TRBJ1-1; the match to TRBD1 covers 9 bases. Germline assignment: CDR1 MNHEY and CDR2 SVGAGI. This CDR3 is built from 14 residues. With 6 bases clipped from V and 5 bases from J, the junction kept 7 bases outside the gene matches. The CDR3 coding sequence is TGTGCCAGCAGGGCCGGGACAGGGAGGACTGAAGCTTTCTTT. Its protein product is CASRAGTGRTEAFF.

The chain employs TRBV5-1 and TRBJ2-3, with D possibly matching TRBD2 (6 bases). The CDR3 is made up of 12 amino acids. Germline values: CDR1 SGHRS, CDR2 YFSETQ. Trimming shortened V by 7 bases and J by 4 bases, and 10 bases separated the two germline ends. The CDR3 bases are TGCGCCAGCCGGGACTCGGCAGATACGCAGTATTTT. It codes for CASRDSADTQYF.

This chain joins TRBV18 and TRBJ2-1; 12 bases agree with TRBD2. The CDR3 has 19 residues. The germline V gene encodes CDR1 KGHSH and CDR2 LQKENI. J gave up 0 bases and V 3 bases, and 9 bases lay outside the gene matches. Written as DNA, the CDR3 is TGTGCCAGCTCACCGTTGGCTAGCGGGGGGGTGAGCTCCTACAATGAGCAGTTCTTC. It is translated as CASSPLASGGVSSYNEQFF. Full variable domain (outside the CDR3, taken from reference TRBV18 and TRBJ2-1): NAGVMQNPRHLVRRRGQEARLRCSPMKGHSHVYWYRQLPEEGLKFMVYLQKENIIDESGMPKERFSAEFPKEGPSILRIQQVVRGDSAAYFCASSPLASGGVSSYNEQFFGPGTRLTVL.

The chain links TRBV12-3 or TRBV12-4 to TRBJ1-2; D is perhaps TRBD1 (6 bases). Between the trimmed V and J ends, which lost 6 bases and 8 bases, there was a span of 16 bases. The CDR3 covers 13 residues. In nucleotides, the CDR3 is TGTGCCAGCAGGAAGGACAGATCGGCAGGCTACACCTTC. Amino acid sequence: CASRKDRSAGYTF.

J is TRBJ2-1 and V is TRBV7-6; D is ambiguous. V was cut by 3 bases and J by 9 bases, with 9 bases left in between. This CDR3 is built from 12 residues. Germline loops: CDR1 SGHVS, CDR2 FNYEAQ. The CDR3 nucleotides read TGTGCCAGCAGCTTTGGAAGCGCTGAGCAGTTCTTC. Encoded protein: CASSFGSAEQFF.

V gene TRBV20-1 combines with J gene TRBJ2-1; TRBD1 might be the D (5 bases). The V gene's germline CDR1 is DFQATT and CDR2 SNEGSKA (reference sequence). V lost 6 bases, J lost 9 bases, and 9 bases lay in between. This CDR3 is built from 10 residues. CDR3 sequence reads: CSAQGPEQFF. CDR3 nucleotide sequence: TGCAGTGCCCAGGGCCCTGAGCAGTTCTTC.

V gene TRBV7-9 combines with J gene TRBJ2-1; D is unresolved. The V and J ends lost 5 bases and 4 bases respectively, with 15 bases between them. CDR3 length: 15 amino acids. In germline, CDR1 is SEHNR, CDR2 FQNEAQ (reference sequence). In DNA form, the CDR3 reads TGTGCCAGCAGCCCCCGAGACAAAACTTACAATGAGCAGTTCTTC. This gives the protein CASSPRDKTYNEQFF.

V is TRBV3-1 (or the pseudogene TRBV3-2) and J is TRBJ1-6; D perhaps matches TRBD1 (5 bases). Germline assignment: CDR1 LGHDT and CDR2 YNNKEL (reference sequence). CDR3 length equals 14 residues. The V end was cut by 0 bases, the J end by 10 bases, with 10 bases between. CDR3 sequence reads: CASSQEQGLSPLHF. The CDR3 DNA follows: TGTGCCAGCAGCCAAGAGCAGGGATTGTCACCCCTCCACTTT.

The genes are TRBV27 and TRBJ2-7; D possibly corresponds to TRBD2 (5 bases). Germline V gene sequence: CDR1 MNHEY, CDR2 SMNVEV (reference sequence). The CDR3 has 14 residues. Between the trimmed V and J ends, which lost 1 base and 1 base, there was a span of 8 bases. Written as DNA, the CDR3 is TGTGCCAGCAGTTTATTCGGGAAATCCTACGAGCAGTACTTC. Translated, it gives CASSLFGKSYEQYF.

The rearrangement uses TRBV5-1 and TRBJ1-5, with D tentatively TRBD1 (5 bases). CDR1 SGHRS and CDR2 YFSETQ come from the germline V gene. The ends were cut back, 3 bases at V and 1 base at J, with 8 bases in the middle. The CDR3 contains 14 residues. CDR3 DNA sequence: TGCGCCAGCAGCTCGGGACTGAGCAATCAGCCCCAGCATTTT. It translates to CASSSGLSNQPQHF.

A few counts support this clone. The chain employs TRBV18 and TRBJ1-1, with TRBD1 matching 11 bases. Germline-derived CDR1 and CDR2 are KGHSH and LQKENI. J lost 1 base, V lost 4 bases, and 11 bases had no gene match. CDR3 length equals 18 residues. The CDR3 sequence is CASSLTSGTGGRNTEAFF. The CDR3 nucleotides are TGTGCCAGCTCACTTACTTCCGGGACAGGGGGTCGGAACACTGAAGCTTTCTTT. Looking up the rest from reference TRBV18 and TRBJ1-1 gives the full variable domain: NAGVMQNPRHLVRRRGQEARLRCSPMKGHSHVYWYRQLPEEGLKFMVYLQKENIIDESGMPKERFSAEFPKEGPSILRIQQVVRGDSAAYFCASSLTSGTGGRNTEAFFGQGTRLTVV.

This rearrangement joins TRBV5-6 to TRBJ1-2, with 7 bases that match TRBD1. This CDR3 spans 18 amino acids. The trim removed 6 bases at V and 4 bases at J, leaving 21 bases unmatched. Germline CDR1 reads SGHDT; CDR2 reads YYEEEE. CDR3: CASNKVSGQRLLGYGYTF. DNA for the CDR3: TGTGCCAGCAATAAAGTTTCGGGACAGAGGCTTTTGGGCTATGGCTACACCTTC.

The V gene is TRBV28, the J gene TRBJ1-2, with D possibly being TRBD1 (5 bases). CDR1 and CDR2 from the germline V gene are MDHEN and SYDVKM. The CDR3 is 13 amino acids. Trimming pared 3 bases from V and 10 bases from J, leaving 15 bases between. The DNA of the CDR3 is TGTGCCAGCAGTTTGGCTCAGACAGAATCCTACACCTTC. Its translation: CASSLAQTESYTF.

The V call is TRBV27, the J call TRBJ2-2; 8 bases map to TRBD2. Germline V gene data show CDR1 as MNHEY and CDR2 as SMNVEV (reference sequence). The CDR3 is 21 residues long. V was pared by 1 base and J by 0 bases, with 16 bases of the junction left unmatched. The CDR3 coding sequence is TGTGCCAGCAGTTTATTACCGGGAGGGCCCTCGTCTTGCGCGAACACCGGGGAGCTGTTTTTT. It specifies CASSLLPGGPSSCANTGELFF.

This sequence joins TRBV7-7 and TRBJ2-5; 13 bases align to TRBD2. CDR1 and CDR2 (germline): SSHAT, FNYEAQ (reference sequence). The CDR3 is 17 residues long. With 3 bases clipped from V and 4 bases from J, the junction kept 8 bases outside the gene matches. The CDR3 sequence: CASSLRTSGSLGETQYF. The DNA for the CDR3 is TGTGCCAGCAGCTTGAGGACTAGCGGGAGTCTAGGAGAGACCCAGTACTTC.

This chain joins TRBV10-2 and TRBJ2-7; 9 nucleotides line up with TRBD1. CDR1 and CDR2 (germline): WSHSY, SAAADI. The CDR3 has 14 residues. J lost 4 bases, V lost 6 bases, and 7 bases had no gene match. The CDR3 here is CASRDRGLGYEQYF. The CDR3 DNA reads TGCGCCAGCAGGGACAGGGGATTGGGGTACGAGCAGTACTTC.

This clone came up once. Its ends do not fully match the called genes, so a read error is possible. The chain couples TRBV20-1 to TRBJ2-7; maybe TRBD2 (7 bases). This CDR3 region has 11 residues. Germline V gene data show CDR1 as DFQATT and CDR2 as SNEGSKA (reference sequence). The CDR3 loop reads CSASNGGPRVF. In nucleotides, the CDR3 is TGCAGTGCTAGTAACGGGGGGCCCAGGGTCTTC.

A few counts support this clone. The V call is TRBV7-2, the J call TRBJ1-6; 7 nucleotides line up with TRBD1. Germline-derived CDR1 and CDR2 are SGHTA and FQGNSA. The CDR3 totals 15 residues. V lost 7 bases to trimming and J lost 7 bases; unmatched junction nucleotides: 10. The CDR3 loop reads CASTLRQGVNSPLHF. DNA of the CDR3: TGTGCCAGCACCCTGAGACAGGGAGTCAATTCACCCCTCCACTTT.

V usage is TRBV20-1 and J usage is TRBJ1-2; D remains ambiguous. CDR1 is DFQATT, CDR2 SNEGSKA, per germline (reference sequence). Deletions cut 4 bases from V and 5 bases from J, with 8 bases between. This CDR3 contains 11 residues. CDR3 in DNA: TGCAGTGCTACAGGCGGGTATGGCTACACCTTC. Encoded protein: CSATGGYGYTF.

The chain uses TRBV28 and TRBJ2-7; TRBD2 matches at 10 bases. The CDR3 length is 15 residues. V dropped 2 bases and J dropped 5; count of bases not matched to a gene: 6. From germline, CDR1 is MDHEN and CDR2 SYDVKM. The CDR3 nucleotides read TGTGCCAGCAGTTTACAAAGCGGGGGGGCTCACGAGCAGTACTTC. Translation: CASSLQSGGAHEQYF.

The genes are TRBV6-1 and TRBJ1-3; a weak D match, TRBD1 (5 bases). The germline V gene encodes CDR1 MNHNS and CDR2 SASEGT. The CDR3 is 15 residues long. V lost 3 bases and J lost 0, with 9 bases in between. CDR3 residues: CASSDRATSGNTIYF. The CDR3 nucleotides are TGTGCCAGCAGTGACAGGGCCACCTCTGGAAACACCATATATTTT.

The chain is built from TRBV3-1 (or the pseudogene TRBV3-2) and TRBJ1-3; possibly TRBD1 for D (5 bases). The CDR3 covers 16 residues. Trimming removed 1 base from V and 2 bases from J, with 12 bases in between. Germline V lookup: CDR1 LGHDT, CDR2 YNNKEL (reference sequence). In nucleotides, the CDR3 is TGTGCCAGCAGCCAAGCTTGGGCCAGGGCTGGAAACACCATATATTTT. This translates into CASSQAWARAGNTIYF.

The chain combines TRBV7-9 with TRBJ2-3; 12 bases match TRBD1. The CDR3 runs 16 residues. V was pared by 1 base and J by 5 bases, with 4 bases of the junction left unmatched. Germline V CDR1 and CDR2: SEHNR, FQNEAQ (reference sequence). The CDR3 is CASSLGGTGGKDTQYF. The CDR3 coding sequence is TGTGCCAGCAGCTTAGGGGGGACAGGGGGCAAAGATACGCAGTATTTT.

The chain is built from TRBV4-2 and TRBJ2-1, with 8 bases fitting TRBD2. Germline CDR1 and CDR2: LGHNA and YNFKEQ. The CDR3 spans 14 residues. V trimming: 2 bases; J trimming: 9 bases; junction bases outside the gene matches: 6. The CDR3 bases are TGTGCCAGCAGCCAAAGCGGGAGTGAAAGTGAGCAGTTCTTC. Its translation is CASSQSGSESEQFF.

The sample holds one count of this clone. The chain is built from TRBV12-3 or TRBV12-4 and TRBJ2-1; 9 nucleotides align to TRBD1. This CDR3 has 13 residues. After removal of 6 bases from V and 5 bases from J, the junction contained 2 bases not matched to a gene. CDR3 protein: CASRRQGDNEQFF. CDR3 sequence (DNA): TGTGCCAGCAGGCGACAGGGGGACAATGAGCAGTTCTTC.

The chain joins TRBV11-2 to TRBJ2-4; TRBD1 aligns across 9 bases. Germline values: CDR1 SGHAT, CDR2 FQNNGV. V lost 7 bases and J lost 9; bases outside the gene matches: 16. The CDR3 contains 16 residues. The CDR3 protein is CASKRRVEQGAGIQYF. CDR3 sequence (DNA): TGTGCCAGCAAACGGAGGGTGGAACAGGGGGCTGGCATTCAGTACTTC.